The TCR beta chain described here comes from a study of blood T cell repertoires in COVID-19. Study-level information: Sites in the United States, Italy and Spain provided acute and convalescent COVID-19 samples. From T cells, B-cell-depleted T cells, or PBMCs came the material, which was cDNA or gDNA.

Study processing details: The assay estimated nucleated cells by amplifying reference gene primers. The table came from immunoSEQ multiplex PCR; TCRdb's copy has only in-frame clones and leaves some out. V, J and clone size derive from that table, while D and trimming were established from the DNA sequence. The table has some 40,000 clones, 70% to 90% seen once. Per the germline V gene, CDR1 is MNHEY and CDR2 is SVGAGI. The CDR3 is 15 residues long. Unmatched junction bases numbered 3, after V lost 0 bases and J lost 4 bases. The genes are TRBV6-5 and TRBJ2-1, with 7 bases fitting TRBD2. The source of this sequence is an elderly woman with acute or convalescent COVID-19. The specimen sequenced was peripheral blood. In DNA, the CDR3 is TGTGCCAGCAGTTACTCGGCAGCGGGGTACAATGAGCAGTTCTTC. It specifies CASSYSAAGYNEQFF.